These 5 T cell receptor beta chains came from one sample sequenced in a study of OX40 agonist ivuxolimab in advanced cancers. Assay: immunoSEQ multiplex PCR; the TCRdb copy retains only in-frame clones and omits some. This table has 35,000 or so clones, roughly nine tenths appearing once. Sequences were derived from CD4+ or CD8+ T cells sorted from blood, sampled in a trial of the OX40 agonist ivuxolimab. These receptor sequences come from an adult with an advanced solid tumor such as melanoma, head and neck, liver or kidney cancer.

This chain links TRBV10-3 with TRBJ2-7; a possible D gene is TRBD2 (6 bases). Per the germline V gene, CDR1 is ENHRY and CDR2 is SYGVKD. With 2 bases removed from V and 5 bases from J, the gap between germline ends came to 16 bases. The CDR3 is 15 residues long. The CDR3 protein is CAISEPKLGGNEQYF. Written as DNA, the CDR3 is TGTGCCATCAGTGAGCCAAAATTGGGGGGAAACGAGCAGTACTTC.

This clone was detected a few times. Here the CDR3 reads CASSPVRDRVTDTQYF. CDR3 sequence (DNA): TGTGCCAGCAGCCCGGTCAGGGACAGGGTCACAGATACGCAGTATTTT. The chain is built from TRBV27 and TRBJ2-3; 9 nucleotides match TRBD1. The V and J ends lost 6 bases and 2 bases, in that order; junction bases with no gene match: 9. Germline loops: CDR1 MNHEY, CDR2 SMNVEV (reference sequence). The CDR3 runs 16 residues.

The rearrangement uses TRBV5-1 and TRBJ2-1; 11 nucleotides line up with TRBD2. J gave up 6 bases and V 0 bases, and 5 bases lay outside the gene matches. Germline loops: CDR1 SGHRS, CDR2 YFSETQ. The CDR3 has 16 amino acids. As DNA, the CDR3 is TGCGCCAGCAGCTTGGGTAATAGCGGGAGGGGCAATGAGCAGTTCTTC. Encoded protein: CASSLGNSGRGNEQFF. Complete variable domain (other parts from reference TRBV5-1 and TRBJ2-1): KAGVTQTPRYLIKTRGQQVTLSCSPISGHRSVSWYQQTPGQGLQFLFEYFSETQRNKGNFPGRFSGRQFSNSRSEMNVSTLELGDSALYLCASSLGNSGRGNEQFFGPGTRLTVL.

This chain joins TRBV5-1 and TRBJ1-1; no clear D. The V end was cut by 1 base, the J end by 3 bases, with 13 bases between. The CDR3 totals 15 residues. Germline V gene sequence: CDR1 SGHRS, CDR2 YFSETQ. The CDR3 spells CASSLRPNWDTEAFF. The CDR3 DNA is TGCGCCAGCAGCTTGAGGCCGAATTGGGACACTGAAGCTTTCTTT. Using reference TRBV5-1 and TRBJ1-1 for the parts outside the CDR3, the full variable domain is KAGVTQTPRYLIKTRGQQVTLSCSPISGHRSVSWYQQTPGQGLQFLFEYFSETQRNKGNFPGRFSGRQFSNSRSEMNVSTLELGDSALYLCASSLRPNWDTEAFFGQGTRLTVV.

The chain is built from TRBV5-1 and TRBJ2-7; the D gene is possibly TRBD2 (7 bases). CDR3 length: 14 amino acids. Germline-derived CDR1 and CDR2 are SGHRS and YFSETQ. V was trimmed by 0 bases and J by 7 bases, leaving 14 bases between them. CDR3 region: CASSLARGAREQYF. CDR3 nucleotides: TGCGCCAGCAGCTTGGCACGGGGGGCAAGGGAGCAGTACTTC.